The 18 T cell receptor beta chains below were found in one sample sequenced in a study of T-cell memory formation after mild COVID-19 (dated by TCRdb to about 2021). Libraries were constructed by 5' RACE. The instrument given in TCRdb is Illumina NovaSeq 6000. TCRdb reworked the public reads: Q25 trimming with fastp, MiXCR clone assembly, productive beta chains retained. Merged by CDR3 protein, the rows form single entries marked with the most common genes and DNA. The sample data list 350,000 to 500,000 distinct CDR3 sequences, and about a sixth of these were observed just once. Of the sample, 20% to 25% falls within the top ten clones. Sequenced: PBMCs or a T cell subset sorted from them (not recorded which). Receptors originate from a man aged 18 to 30 who had mild COVID-19 (a few samples of this study predate the infection). The sample titles of this study are shuffled in the database, so cell type and time point are left out; the donor was told from shared clones.

The chain is built from TRBV12-3 or TRBV12-4 and TRBJ2-3; D unclear. The CDR3 is 13 residues long. V lost 1 base and J 2 bases, leaving 4 bases between the germline ends. CDR3: CASSLDNTDTQYF. The CDR3 region has the DNA TGTGCCAGCAGTTTAGACAACACAGATACGCAGTATTTT.

The chain joins TRBV5-1 to TRBJ2-5; D is ambiguous. Germline lookup yields CDR1 SGHRS and CDR2 YFSETQ. V gave up 4 bases and J gave up 3 bases, with 16 bases separating them. CDR3 length: 15 residues. The CDR3 loop reads CASSRTRLEKETQYF. The CDR3, as DNA: TGCGCCAGCAGCCGGACGCGTTTGGAAAAAGAGACCCAGTACTTC. Drawing the rest from reference TRBV5-1 and TRBJ2-5, the complete variable domain is KAGVTQTPRYLIKTRGQQVTLSCSPISGHRSVSWYQQTPGQGLQFLFEYFSETQRNKGNFPGRFSGRQFSNSRSEMNVSTLELGDSALYLCASSRTRLEKETQYFGPGTRLLVL.

The chain joins TRBV9 to TRBJ2-3, with unresolved D. With 0 bases removed from V and 0 bases from J, the gap between germline ends came to 8 bases. This CDR3 contains 15 residues. CDR1 is SGDLS, CDR2 YYNGEE, per germline. CDR3 sequence: CASSVVGFSTDTQYF. CDR3 bases: TGTGCCAGCAGCGTAGTAGGATTTAGCACAGATACGCAGTATTTT. Together with reference TRBV9 and TRBJ2-3, the CDR3 gives the full variable domain: DSGVTQTPKHLITATGQRVTLRCSPRSGDLSVYWYQQSLDQGLQFLIQYYNGEERAKGNILERFSAQQFPDLHSELNLSSLELGDSALYFCASSVVGFSTDTQYFGPGTRLTVL.

This clonotype was counted a few times. The chain combines TRBV27 with TRBJ1-2; no reliable D call. The germline gives CDR1 MNHEY, CDR2 SMNVEV (reference sequence). The CDR3 runs 15 residues. Trimming took off 7 bases at V and 7 bases at J, with 22 bases between the two ends. CDR3 DNA: TGTGCCAGCACTTCCCTTTCGGGTTCTCATGGTGGCTACACCTTC. Translated, it gives CASTSLSGSHGGYTF.

This clonotype was seen only a few times. V gene TRBV7-9 combines with J gene TRBJ1-6; D gene unclear. The CDR3 sequence is 19 residues long. Germline CDR1 reads SEHNR; CDR2 reads FQNEAQ (reference sequence). V was trimmed by 4 bases and J by 3 bases, leaving 22 bases between them. In DNA form, the CDR3 reads TGTGCCAGCAGCTCCGGACCAACCGGGCCGATATTCTATAATTCACCCCTCCACTTT. Translated: CASSSGPTGPIFYNSPLHF.

Only a few counts were recorded for this clonotype. The CDR3: CASSYVVGRSPLHF. CDR3 sequence (DNA): TGTGCCAGCAGTTACGTTGTGGGCCGTTCACCCCTCCACTTT. The rearrangement links TRBV6-6 to TRBJ1-6, with D unclear. Germline CDR1 and CDR2: MNHNY and SVGAGI (reference sequence). The CDR3 totals 14 residues. Trimming removed 2 bases from V and 9 bases from J, with 11 bases in between.

This clonotype was picked up many times. This rearrangement joins TRBV7-3 to TRBJ1-2, with 8 bases matching TRBD1. Germline V gives CDR1 SGHTA, CDR2 FQGTGA. The CDR3 extends over 15 amino acids. Unmatched junction bases numbered 12, after V lost 4 bases and J lost 8 bases. The CDR3 region has the DNA TGTGCCAGCAGCTCCGGGTCAGGGGGCGCGGAAGGCTACACCTTC. Protein product: CASSSGSGGAEGYTF.

This clonotype was observed a few times. The chain uses TRBV10-3 and TRBJ2-2; 9 bases are shared with TRBD2. Looked up from germline, CDR1 is ENHRY and CDR2 is SYGVKD. CDR3 length equals 18 residues. The J segment lost 1 base and the V segment lost 3 bases, leaving 9 bases of the junction unmatched. The CDR3 loop is CAISEYVTSGLNTGELFF. The CDR3, as DNA: TGTGCCATCAGTGAATATGTTACTAGCGGGCTGAACACCGGGGAGCTGTTTTTT.

This clonotype has a handful of counts. This rearrangement joins TRBV7-2 to TRBJ2-1; 11 bases align to TRBD2. J lost 8 bases, V lost 1 base, and 7 bases had no gene match. Germline values: CDR1 SGHTA, CDR2 FQGNSA. The CDR3 contains 16 residues. This chain's CDR3 is CASSLVAGGATDEQFF. In DNA, the CDR3 is TGTGCCAGCAGCTTAGTAGCGGGGGGGGCGACGGATGAGCAGTTCTTC.

This clonotype turned up a few times. The chain joins TRBV4-2 to TRBJ1-2, with D tentatively TRBD1 (5 bases). Between the trimmed V and J ends, which lost 3 bases and 4 bases, there was a span of 12 bases. The CDR3 runs 14 residues. The germline V gene encodes CDR1 LGHNA and CDR2 YNFKEQ. For the CDR3, the DNA is TGTGCCAGCAGCCACACAGGAGATCTCTATGGCTACACCTTC. Its translation: CASSHTGDLYGYTF.

This clonotype was picked up many times. The chain combines TRBV12-3 or TRBV12-4 with TRBJ2-2, with D hard to call. This CDR3 is 13 amino acids long. V was pared by 7 bases and J by 0 bases, with 6 bases between. The CDR3 reads CASTSSNTGELFF. CDR3 coding DNA: TGTGCCAGCACTTCTTCGAACACCGGGGAGCTGTTTTTT.

V is TRBV7-9 and J is TRBJ2-5; D gene uncertain. CDR1 is SEHNR and CDR2 is FQNEAQ in the germline V gene (reference sequence). CDR3 length: 13 amino acids. Between the trimmed V and J ends, which lost 5 bases and 4 bases, there was a span of 11 bases. Written as DNA, the CDR3 is TGTGCCAGCAGCGGAGAGAACGGAGAGACCCAGTACTTC. This translates into CASSGENGETQYF. Together with reference TRBV7-9 and TRBJ2-5, the CDR3 gives the full variable domain: DTGVSQNPRHKITKRGQNVTFRCDPISEHNRLYWYRQTLGQGPEFLTYFQNEAQLEKSRLLSDRFSAERPKGSFSTLEIQRTEQGDSAMYLCASSGENGETQYFGPGTRLLVL.

V usage is TRBV19 and J usage is TRBJ1-3; D unclear. V lost 5 bases and J lost 5, with 10 bases in between. The germline gives CDR1 LNHDA, CDR2 SQIVND (reference sequence). The CDR3 contains 13 residues. CDR3 loop: CASSDRTRNTIYF. The CDR3 coding sequence is TGTGCCAGTAGTGATCGGACCCGAAACACCATATATTTT.

The chain carries TRBV20-1 and TRBJ2-1; 11 bases are shared with TRBD2. The V segment lost 3 bases and the J segment 9 bases; nucleotides outside the gene matches: 7. Germline-derived CDR1 and CDR2 are DFQATT and SNEGSKA (reference sequence). This CDR3 is 14 amino acids long. CDR3 bases: TGCAGTGCTAGCGCTACTAGCGGGGGAACTGAGCAGTTCTTC. Amino acid sequence: CSASATSGGTEQFF.

The J gene is TRBJ2-2, the V gene TRBV3-1, with 12 bases matching TRBD2. CDR1 is LGHDT and CDR2 is YNNKEL in the germline V gene (reference sequence). V trimming: 7 bases; J trimming: 5 bases; junction bases outside the gene matches: 2. The CDR3 extends over 14 amino acids. CDR3 coding DNA: TGTGCCAGCACCGGACTAGCGGGGACCGGGGAGCTGTTTTTT. This encodes CASTGLAGTGELFF.

A few counts support this clonotype. The chain joins TRBV10-3 to TRBJ2-5; TRBD2 agrees at 12 bases. The CDR3 contains 15 residues. Trimming took 6 bases from V and 5 from J; bases not matched to a gene: 7. CDR1 is ENHRY, CDR2 SYGVKD, per germline. CDR3 nucleotides: TGTGCCATCAGGGCGGGACTAGCGGGCCACGAGACCCAGTACTTC. It yields the protein CAIRAGLAGHETQYF.

The chain links TRBV12-3 or TRBV12-4 to TRBJ1-6, with a tentative D call TRBD1 (5 bases). Trimming took off 3 bases at V and 4 bases at J, with 7 bases between the two ends. The CDR3 runs 14 residues. The CDR3 protein is CASSFGGYNSPLHF. DNA of the CDR3: TGTGCCAGCAGTTTTGGGGGGTATAATTCACCCCTCCACTTT.

The J gene is TRBJ1-2, the V gene TRBV5-1; D unresolved. Trimming stripped 4 bases from V and 2 bases from J, with 18 bases between. The CDR3 contains 16 residues. Germline CDR1 SGHRS, CDR2 YFSETQ. DNA for the CDR3: TGCGCCAGCAGCCCTAGGCCAAGGACGGTCAACTATGGCTACACCTTC. It translates to CASSPRPRTVNYGYTF.